Listed below are T cell receptor beta chains from one sample, sequenced in a study of PD-1 blockade in classical Hodgkin lymphoma. The protocol was immunoSEQ multiplex PCR, while the TCRdb copy is restricted to in-frame clones and leaves out a portion. Of some 25,000 clones in the sample, nearly 80% were seen once. This material consisted of peripheral blood mononuclear cells (PBMCs), taken before the second cycle of nivolumab. These receptor sequences come from a human donor with classical Hodgkin lymphoma. Each CDR3 is given with its conserved first and last residue. The order of the fields is D gene, V gene, clone size, CDR3 length, J gene, CDR3 protein, CDR3 DNA. D genes are given only for firm matches. Size is stated for part of the rows, as once, few or many counts, or as a class when the clone is expanded.

.,TRBV7-8,.,15,TRBJ2-7,CASSFSRDPTYEQYF,TGTGCCAGCAGCTTCTCTAGGGACCCTACCTACGAGCAGTACTTC
.,TRBV15,.,13,TRBJ2-5,CATSSYREETQYF,TGTGCCACCAGCAGTTACAGAGAAGAGACCCAGTACTTC
.,TRBV5-1,.,14,TRBJ2-5,CASSPGTFQETQYF,TGCGCCAGCAGCCCGGGGACGTTTCAAGAGACCCAGTACTTC
TRBD1,TRBV2,.,14,TRBJ1-2,CASSERRTGEAYTF,TGTGCCAGCAGTGAACGGAGGACAGGGGAAGCCTACACCTTC
.,TRBV9,medium-sized,15,TRBJ1-2,CASSVALTPNYGYTF,TGTGCCAGCAGCGTAGCTCTGACACCCAACTATGGCTACACCTTC
.,TRBV6-1,.,14,TRBJ1-1,CASSEPGLNTEAFF,TGTGCCAGCAGTGAACCAGGGTTGAACACTGAAGCTTTCTTT
TRBD1,TRBV10-2,.,15,TRBJ2-5,CASSGPNRQGQTQYF,TGCGCCAGCAGTGGCCCGAACCGACAGGGCCAGACCCAGTACTTC
TRBD1,TRBV7-7,.,15,TRBJ2-2,CASSGQGYNTGELFF,TGTGCCAGCAGCGGACAGGGATACAACACCGGGGAGCTGTTTTTT
.,TRBV4-3,.,13,TRBJ2-5,CASSQDRVETQYF,TGCGCCAGCAGCCAAGATCGCGTGGAGACCCAGTACTTC
.,TRBV7-2,few,13,TRBJ2-5,CASSPGHKETQYF,TGTGCCAGCAGCCCCGGACACAAGGAGACCCAGTACTTC
TRBD1,TRBV6-6,.,13,TRBJ1-5,CASKDRGYQPQHF,TGTGCCAGCAAAGACAGGGGCTATCAGCCCCAGCATTTT
.,TRBV25-1,.,14,TRBJ1-1,CASSEFGTKSEAFF,TGTGCCAGCAGTGAATTCGGGACAAAAAGTGAAGCTTTCTTT
.,TRBV6-5,.,15,TRBJ1-3,CASSYGGLSGNTIYF,TGTGCCAGCAGTTACGGAGGCCTCTCTGGAAACACCATATATTTT
TRBD2,TRBV14,.,16,TRBJ2-1,CASSPSGLALYNEQFF,TGTGCCAGCAGCCCTTCTGGACTAGCGCTATACAATGAGCAGTTCTTC
TRBD2,TRBV5-1,few,14,TRBJ2-3,CASSSSGGLGTQYF,TGCGCCAGCAGCAGTAGCGGGGGGCTGGGTACGCAGTATTTT
.,TRBV4-3,.,14,TRBJ1-5,CASSLGTLVGAQHF,TGCGCCAGCAGCCTCGGGACATTGGTCGGGGCCCAGCATTTT
.,TRBV5-1,.,15,TRBJ1-4,CASSLIGTPGEKLFF,TGCGCCAGCAGCTTGATAGGGACACCGGGTGAAAAACTGTTTTTT
.,TRBV9,.,14,TRBJ2-3,CASSVGGFADTQYF,TGTGCCAGCAGCGTAGGGGGATTTGCAGATACGCAGTATTTT
TRBD2,TRBV29-1,.,14,TRBJ2-1,CSAATSGGENEQFF,TGCAGCGCTGCTACTAGCGGGGGGGAGAATGAGCAGTTCTTC